This TCR beta chain was obtained from a study of PD-1 blockade in classical Hodgkin lymphoma. Time point given: newly diagnosed, previously untreated cHL patient sample. CD8+ T cell isolation from thawed PBMCs was performed by magnetic negative selection. Germline CDR1 reads MNHEY; CDR2 reads SMNVEV (reference sequence). This CDR3 comprises 14 residues. The germline V and J ends were trimmed by 5 bases and 1 base, with 8 bases remaining between them. Libraries were prepared by immunoSEQ multiplex PCR; TCRdb keeps only in-frame clonotypes and omits some of them. The profile shows about 21,000 clones, around nine tenths of them singletons.

The sequencing sample was made of CD8+ T cells from blood. The V call is TRBV27, the J call TRBJ2-2, with D possibly TRBD1 on 5 matching bases. The sequence was obtained from a human donor with classical Hodgkin lymphoma. CDR3 protein: CASSHGQNTGELFF. As DNA, the CDR3 is TGTGCCAGCAGTCATGGACAGAACACCGGGGAGCTGTTTTTT.